This TCR beta chain was recorded in a study of OX40 agonist ivuxolimab in advanced cancers. Study-level points and caveats: Mean expanded clone counts were higher in CD8+ than CD4+ T cells. Low levels of normalized T-cell clonal expansion also appeared in some nonresponders. The study observed clonal expansion of CD4+ and CD8+ blood T cells by week 6 at 0.1 to 3.0 mg/kg.

Clones were sequenced by immunoSEQ multiplex PCR, and TCRdb holds only the in-frame ones, with some missing. The sample lists about 73,000 clones, about nine tenths seen once, with under 0.65% in the top ten. This clone appeared a single time. Its antigen remains unidentified. Exclusion of a patient followed from autoimmune disease history or systemic immunosuppression. The CDR3 has 17 amino acids. Germline CDR1 is LNHNV and CDR2 is YYDKDF (reference sequence). Trimming took off 3 bases at V and 0 bases at J, with 14 bases between the two ends. The source was CD4+ or CD8+ T cells sorted from blood, collected in a trial of the OX40 agonist ivuxolimab. The chain joins TRBV15 to TRBJ2-2; either TRBD1 or TRBD2 may fit D (5 bases each). The clonotype originates from an adult with an advanced solid tumor such as melanoma, head and neck, liver or kidney cancer. The CDR3 region has the DNA TGTGCCACCAGCAGGTCCTTAGGGGACGCGAACACCGGGGAGCTGTTTTTT. Translating it yields CATSRSLGDANTGELFF.